This TCR beta chain was observed in a study of T cells in Graves' hyperthyroidism and ophthalmopathy. Study-wide results and caveats: In blood, most of the thyroid clonotypes expanded above 0.001 were also present.

This CDR3 region has 18 residues. Per germline, CDR1 LNHDA and CDR2 SQIVND (reference sequence). TCR beta CDR3 regions were amplified from RNA. When the TCR CDR3 underwent first-round RT-PCR, the HTBI primer set was used. TCRdb reprocessed the multiplex PCR reads with MiXCR, giving one entry per CDR3 protein. The sample holds under 300,000 distinct CDR3 sequences; 10% to 15% are singletons and the top ten take 7% to 8.5%. A remark on this clonotype: Antigen: not known. One base away lies a much larger clone, so this may be a sequencing read error.

This clonotype was sampled from a woman in her thirties with Graves' hyperthyroidism that later progressed to Graves' ophthalmopathy. The sample was blood. The chain couples TRBV19 to TRBJ2-4; D may be TRBD2 (5 bases). The CDR3 DNA sequence: TGTGCCAGTAGTCCCCCCCCATGGAGTTCTCTAGCCAAAAACACTCAGTACTTC. Translating gives CASSPPPWSSLAKNTQYF.